Listed below are T cell receptor beta chains from one sample, sequenced in a study of Ad26.COV2.S vaccination and SARS-CoV-2 variants. Data came from immunoSEQ multiplex PCR; TCRdb stores just in-frame clones and leaves some out. The sample shows roughly 460,000 clones, roughly 87% of them seen only once. The input for sequencing was peripheral blood, taken in a trial of Ad26.COV2.S vaccine versus placebo. All receptors derive from a person between 18 and 65 years old who received the Ad26.COV2.S COVID-19 vaccine or a placebo. Each CDR3 is given with its conserved first and last residue. D genes are given only for firm matches. Clone size appears in some rows only: once, few, many, or a class for an expanded clone.

>.|.|TRBV9|TRBJ1-1
TGTGCCAGCAGCCCTACAGGCGCTGAAGCTTTCTTT
CASSPTGAEAFF
>few|.|TRBV7-2|TRBJ1-1
TGTGCCAGCAGCTTAGTTATCGGAGGGGAAGCTTTCTTT
CASSLVIGGEAFF
>.|TRBD2|TRBV5-4|TRBJ2-5
TGTGCCAGCAGCTTGGGGACTAGCGGAGAGACCCAGTACTTC
CASSLGTSGETQYF
>.|TRBD1|TRBV5-1|TRBJ1-3
TGCGCCAGCAGCTTGGACGGACAGGGGGCGGACACCATATATTTT
CASSLDGQGADTIYF
>.|TRBD2|TRBV30|TRBJ2-1
TGTGCCTGGAGTGCTTGGAGCGGGGCGGGGTCCCGCAATGAGCAGTTCTTC
CAWSAWSGAGSRNEQFF
>once|.|TRBV2|TRBJ2-2
TGTGCCAGCAGGACGGGGTACAACACCGGGGAGCTGTTTTTT
CASRTGYNTGELFF
>.|.|TRBV5-1|TRBJ2-5
TGCGCCAGCTCTCATTCTCGGGGTGTGGTCGGGCAAGAGACCCAGTACTTC
CASSHSRGVVGQETQYF
>.|.|TRBV5-1|TRBJ2-1
TGCGCCAGCAGCTCGGGCGGGGCAGGGGGGAATGAGCAGTTCTTC
CASSSGGAGGNEQFF
>.|.|TRBV6-5|TRBJ2-7
TGTGCCAGCATAGATGAGGGGACCTACGAGCAGTACTTC
CASIDEGTYEQYF
>.|.|TRBV2|TRBJ1-1
TGTGCCAGCAGTGTGACCGTGAACACTGAAGCTTTCTTT
CASSVTVNTEAFF
>.|.|TRBV13|TRBJ2-7
TGTGCCAGCAGCTTAGGAGAAGATATCTACGAGCAGTACTTC
CASSLGEDIYEQYF
>.|TRBD2|TRBV15|TRBJ2-1
TGTGCCACCAGCAGAGGATGGGGGTCGGCGGGAGTGTATAATGAGCAGTTCTTC
CATSRGWGSAGVYNEQFF